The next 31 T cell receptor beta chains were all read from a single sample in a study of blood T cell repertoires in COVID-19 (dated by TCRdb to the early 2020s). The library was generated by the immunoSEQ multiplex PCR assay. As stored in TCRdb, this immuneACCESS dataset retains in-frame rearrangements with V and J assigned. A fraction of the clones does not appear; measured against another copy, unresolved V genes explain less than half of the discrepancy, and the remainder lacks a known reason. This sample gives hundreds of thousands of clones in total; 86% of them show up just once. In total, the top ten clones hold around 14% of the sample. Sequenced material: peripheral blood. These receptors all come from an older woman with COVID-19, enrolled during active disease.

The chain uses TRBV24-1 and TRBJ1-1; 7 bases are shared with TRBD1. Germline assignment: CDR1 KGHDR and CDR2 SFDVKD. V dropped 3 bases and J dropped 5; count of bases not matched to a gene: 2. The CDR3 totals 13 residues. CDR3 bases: TGTGCCACCAGTGATATGACAGGGACTGAAGCTTTCTTT. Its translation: CATSDMTGTEAFF.

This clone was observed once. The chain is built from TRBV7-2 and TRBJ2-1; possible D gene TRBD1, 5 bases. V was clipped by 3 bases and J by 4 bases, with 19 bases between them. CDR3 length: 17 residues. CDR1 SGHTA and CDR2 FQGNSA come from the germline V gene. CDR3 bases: TGTGCCAGCAGCTTCCGCCCCGCCAGGGATTCTTACAATGAGCAGTTCTTC. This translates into CASSFRPARDSYNEQFF. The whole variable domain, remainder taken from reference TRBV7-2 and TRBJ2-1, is GAGVSQSPSNKVTEKGKDVELRCDPISGHTALYWYRQSLGQGLEFLIYFQGNSAPDKSGLPSDRFSAERTGGSVSTLTIQRTQQEDSAVYLCASSFRPARDSYNEQFFGPGTRLTVL.

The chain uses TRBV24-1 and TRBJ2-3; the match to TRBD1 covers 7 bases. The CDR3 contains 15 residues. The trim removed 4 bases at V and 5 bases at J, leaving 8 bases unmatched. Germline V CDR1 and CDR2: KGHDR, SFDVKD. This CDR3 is CATSDPGQVGDTQYF. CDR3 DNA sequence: TGTGCCACCAGTGACCCTGGACAGGTTGGAGATACGCAGTATTTT.

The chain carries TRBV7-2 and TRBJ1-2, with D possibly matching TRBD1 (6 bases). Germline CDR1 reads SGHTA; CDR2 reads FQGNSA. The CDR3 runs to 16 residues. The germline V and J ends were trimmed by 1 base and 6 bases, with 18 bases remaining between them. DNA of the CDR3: TGTGCCAGCAGCTTAGGGGCCTGGGCAGGGGATGATGGCTACACCTTC. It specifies CASSLGAWAGDDGYTF. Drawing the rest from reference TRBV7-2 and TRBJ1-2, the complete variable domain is GAGVSQSPSNKVTEKGKDVELRCDPISGHTALYWYRQSLGQGLEFLIYFQGNSAPDKSGLPSDRFSAERTGGSVSTLTIQRTQQEDSAVYLCASSLGAWAGDDGYTFGSGTRLTVV.

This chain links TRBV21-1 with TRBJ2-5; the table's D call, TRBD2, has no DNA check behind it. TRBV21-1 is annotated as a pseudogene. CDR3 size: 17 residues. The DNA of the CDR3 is TGTGCCAGCAGCAAAAACTTGACTAGCGGGGGGGCGAAGACCCAGTACTTC. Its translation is CASSKNLTSGGAKTQYF.

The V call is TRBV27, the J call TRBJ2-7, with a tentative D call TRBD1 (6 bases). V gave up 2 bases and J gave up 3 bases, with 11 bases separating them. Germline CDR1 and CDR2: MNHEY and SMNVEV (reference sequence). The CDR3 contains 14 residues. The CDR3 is CASSLQGHSYEQYF. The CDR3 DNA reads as TGTGCCAGCAGTTTACAGGGACACAGCTACGAGCAGTACTTC.

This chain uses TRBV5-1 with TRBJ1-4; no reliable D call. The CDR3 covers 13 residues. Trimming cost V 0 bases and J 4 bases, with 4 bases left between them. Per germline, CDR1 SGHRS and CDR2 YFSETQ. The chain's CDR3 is CASSLAGNEKLFF. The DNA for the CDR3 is TGCGCCAGCAGCTTGGCCGGTAATGAAAAACTGTTTTTT.

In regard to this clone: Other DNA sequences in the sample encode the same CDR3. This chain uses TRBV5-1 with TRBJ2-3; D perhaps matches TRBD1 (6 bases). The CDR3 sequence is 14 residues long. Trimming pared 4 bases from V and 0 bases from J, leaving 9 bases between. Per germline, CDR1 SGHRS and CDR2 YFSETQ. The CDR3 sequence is CASSPTGSTDTQYF. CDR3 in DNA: TGCGCCAGCAGCCCAACAGGGAGCACAGATACGCAGTATTTT.

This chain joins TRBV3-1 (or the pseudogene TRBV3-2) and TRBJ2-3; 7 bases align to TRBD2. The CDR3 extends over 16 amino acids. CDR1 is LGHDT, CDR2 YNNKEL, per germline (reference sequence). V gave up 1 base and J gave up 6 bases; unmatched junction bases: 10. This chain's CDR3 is CASSQGQSGAVDTQYF. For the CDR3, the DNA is TGTGCCAGCAGCCAAGGCCAAAGCGGGGCCGTGGATACGCAGTATTTT.

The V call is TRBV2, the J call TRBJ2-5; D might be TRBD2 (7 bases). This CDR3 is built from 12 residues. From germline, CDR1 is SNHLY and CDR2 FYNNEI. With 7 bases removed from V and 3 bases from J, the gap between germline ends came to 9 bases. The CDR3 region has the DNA TGTGCCAGCAAGGGGGGGGAAGAGACCCAGTACTTC. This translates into CASKGGEETQYF.

CDR3 in amino acids: CASSLVGAGSPLHF. The CDR3 nucleotides read TGTGCCAGCAGCTTGGTGGGGGCAGGTTCACCCCTCCACTTT. V usage is TRBV5-8 and J usage is TRBJ1-6; the D gene is possibly TRBD1 (6 bases). The ends were cut back, 0 bases at V and 9 bases at J, with 10 bases in the middle. The CDR3 runs 14 residues. CDR1 and CDR2 from the germline V gene are SGHTS and YDEGEE.

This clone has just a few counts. Here the CDR3 reads CALSGGAGGDTQYF. The DNA for the CDR3 is TGTGCCCTTAGCGGGGGGGCCGGTGGAGATACGCAGTATTTT. The chain carries TRBV30 and TRBJ2-3; 11 bases fit TRBD2. Germline V gene sequence: CDR1 GTSNPN, CDR2 SVGIG (reference sequence). Trimming removed 8 bases from V and 5 bases from J; junction bases left unmatched: 9. The CDR3 has 14 residues.

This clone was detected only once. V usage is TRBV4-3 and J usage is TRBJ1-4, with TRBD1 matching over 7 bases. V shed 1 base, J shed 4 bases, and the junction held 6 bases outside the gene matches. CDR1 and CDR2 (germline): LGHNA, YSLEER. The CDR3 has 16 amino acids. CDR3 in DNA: TGCGCCAGCAGCCAAGCTGGTCCAGGGGGTAATGAAAAACTGTTTTTT. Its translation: CASSQAGPGGNEKLFF.

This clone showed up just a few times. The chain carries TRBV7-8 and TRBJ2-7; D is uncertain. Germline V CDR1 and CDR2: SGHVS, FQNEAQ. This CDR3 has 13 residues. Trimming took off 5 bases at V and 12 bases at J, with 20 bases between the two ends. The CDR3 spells CASSVSPGSRPYF. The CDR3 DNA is TGTGCCAGCAGCGTGAGCCCAGGCAGTCGGCCGTACTTC.

CDR3 in amino acids: CASSPGQKNGELFF. The CDR3 bases are TGTGCCAGCTCACCCGGACAGAAGAACGGGGAGCTGTTTTTT. The rearrangement joins TRBV18 to TRBJ2-2; maybe TRBD1 (6 bases). This CDR3 has 14 residues. The germline gives CDR1 KGHSH, CDR2 LQKENI. Trimming removed 3 bases from V and 7 bases from J, with 12 bases in between.

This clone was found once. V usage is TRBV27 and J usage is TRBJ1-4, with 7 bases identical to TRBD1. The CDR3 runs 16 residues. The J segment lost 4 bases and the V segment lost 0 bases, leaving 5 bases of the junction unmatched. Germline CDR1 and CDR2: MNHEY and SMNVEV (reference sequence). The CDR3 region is CASSLSGTVFNEKLFF. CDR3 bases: TGTGCCAGCAGTTTATCCGGGACAGTTTTTAATGAAAAACTGTTTTTT.

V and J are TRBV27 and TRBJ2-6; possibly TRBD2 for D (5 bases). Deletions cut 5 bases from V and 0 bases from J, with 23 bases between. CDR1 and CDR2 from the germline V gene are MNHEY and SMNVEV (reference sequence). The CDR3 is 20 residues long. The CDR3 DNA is TGTGCCAGCAGTCCCCTCGCCGGGGTAGGCATCCGCTCTGGGGCCAACGTCCTGACTTTC. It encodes CASSPLAGVGIRSGANVLTF.

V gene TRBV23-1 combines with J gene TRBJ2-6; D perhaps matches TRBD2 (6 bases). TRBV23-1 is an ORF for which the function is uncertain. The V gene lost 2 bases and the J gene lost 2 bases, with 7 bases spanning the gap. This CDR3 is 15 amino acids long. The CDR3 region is CASSQGGTGANVLTF. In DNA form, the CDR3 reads TGCGCCAGCAGTCAAGGAGGGACTGGGGCCAACGTCCTGACTTTC.

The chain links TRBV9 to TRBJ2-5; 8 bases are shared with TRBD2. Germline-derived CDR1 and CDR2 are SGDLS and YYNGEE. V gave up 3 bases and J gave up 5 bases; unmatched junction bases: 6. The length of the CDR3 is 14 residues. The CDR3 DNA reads TGTGCCAGCAGCGCACCCGGGGGGGCGGAGACCCAGTACTTC. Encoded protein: CASSAPGGAETQYF. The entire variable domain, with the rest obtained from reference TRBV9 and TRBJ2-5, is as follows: DSGVTQTPKHLITATGQRVTLRCSPRSGDLSVYWYQQSLDQGLQFLIQYYNGEERAKGNILERFSAQQFPDLHSELNLSSLELGDSALYFCASSAPGGAETQYFGPGTRLLVL.

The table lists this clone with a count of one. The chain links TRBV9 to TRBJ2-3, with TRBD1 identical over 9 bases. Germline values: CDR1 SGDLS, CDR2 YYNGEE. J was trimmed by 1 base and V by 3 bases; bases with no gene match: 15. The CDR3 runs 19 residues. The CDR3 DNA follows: TGTGCCAGCAGCGGTCCGGGACAGGGAGGCAAGGCGGGCACAGATACGCAGTATTTT. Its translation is CASSGPGQGGKAGTDTQYF.

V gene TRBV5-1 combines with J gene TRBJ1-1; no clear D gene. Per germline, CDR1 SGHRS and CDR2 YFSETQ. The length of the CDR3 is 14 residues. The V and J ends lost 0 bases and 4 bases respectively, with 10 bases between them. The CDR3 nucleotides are TGCGCCAGCAGCTTGGGTAGTGAGGGCACTGAAGCTTTCTTT. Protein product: CASSLGSEGTEAFF.

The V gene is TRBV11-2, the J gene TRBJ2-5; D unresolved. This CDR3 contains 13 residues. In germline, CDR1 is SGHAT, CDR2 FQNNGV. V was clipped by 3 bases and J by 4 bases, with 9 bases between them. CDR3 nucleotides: TGTGCCAGCAGCTTGTTTAGTGGAGAGACCCAGTACTTC. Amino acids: CASSLFSGETQYF.

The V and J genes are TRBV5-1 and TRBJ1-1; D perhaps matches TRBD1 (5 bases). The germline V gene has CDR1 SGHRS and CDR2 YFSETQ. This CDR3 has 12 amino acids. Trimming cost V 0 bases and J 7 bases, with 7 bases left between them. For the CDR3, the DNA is TGCGCCAGCAGCTTGGCTCAGGGTGAAGCTTTCTTT. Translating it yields CASSLAQGEAFF.

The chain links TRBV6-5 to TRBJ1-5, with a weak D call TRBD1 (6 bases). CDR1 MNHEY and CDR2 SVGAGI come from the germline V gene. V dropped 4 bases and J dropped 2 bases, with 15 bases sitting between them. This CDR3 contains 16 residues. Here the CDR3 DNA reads TGTGCCAGCAGTTCGAACCAGGGGAGAGGCAATCAGCCCCAGCATTTT. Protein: CASSSNQGRGNQPQHF.

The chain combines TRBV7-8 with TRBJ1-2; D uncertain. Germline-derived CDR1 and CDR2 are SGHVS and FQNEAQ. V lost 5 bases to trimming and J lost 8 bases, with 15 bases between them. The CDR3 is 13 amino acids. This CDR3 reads CASSLSRGYGYTF. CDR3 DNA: TGTGCCAGCAGCCTTAGTAGAGGGTACGGCTACACCTTC.

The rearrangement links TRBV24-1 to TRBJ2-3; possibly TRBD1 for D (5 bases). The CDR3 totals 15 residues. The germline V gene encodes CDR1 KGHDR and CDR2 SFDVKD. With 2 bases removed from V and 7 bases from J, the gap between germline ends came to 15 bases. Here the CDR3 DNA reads TGTGCCACCAGTGATTCTTGGGGCGTCCCCTATACGCAGTATTTT. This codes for CATSDSWGVPYTQYF.

The CDR3 region is CASSTSRDNTEAFF. The DNA for the CDR3 is TGTGCCAGCAGTACCTCCAGGGATAACACTGAAGCTTTCTTT. This chain connects TRBV25-1 to TRBJ1-1; possibly TRBD1 for D (5 bases). Germline assignment: CDR1 MGHDK and CDR2 SYGVNS. V lost 5 bases and J lost 2, with 12 bases in between. The CDR3 is 14 residues long.

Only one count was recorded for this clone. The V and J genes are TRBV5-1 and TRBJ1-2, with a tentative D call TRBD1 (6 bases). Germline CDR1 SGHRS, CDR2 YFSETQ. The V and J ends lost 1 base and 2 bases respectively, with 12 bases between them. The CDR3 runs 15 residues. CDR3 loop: CASSLTGTSNYGYTF. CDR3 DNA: TGCGCCAGCAGCTTGACAGGGACCTCAAACTATGGCTACACCTTC.

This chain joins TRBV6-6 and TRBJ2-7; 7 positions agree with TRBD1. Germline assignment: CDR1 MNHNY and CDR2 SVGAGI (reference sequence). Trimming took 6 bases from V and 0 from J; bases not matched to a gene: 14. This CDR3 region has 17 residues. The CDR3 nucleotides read TGTGCCAGCAGCCGATCCTTACCAGGGGGAAACTCCTACGAGCAGTACTTC. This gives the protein CASSRSLPGGNSYEQYF.

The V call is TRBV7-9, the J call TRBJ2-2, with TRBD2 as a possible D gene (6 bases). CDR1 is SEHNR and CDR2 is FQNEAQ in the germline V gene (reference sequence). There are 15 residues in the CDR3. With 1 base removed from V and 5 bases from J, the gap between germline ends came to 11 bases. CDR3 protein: CASSLGRVSTGELFF. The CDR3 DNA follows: TGTGCCAGCAGCTTAGGGAGGGTATCTACCGGGGAGCTGTTTTTT.

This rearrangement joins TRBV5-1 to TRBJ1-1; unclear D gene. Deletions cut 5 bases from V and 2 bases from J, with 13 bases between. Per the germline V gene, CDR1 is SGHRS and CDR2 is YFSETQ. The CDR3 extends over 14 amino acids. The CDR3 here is CASRDVSSNTEAFF. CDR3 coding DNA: TGCGCCAGCAGAGATGTATCGAGTAACACTGAAGCTTTCTTT. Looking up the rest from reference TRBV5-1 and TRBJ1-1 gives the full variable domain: KAGVTQTPRYLIKTRGQQVTLSCSPISGHRSVSWYQQTPGQGLQFLFEYFSETQRNKGNFPGRFSGRQFSNSRSEMNVSTLELGDSALYLCASRDVSSNTEAFFGQGTRLTVV.